These 6 T cell receptor beta chains came from one sample sequenced in a study of CD8+ T cells in alopecia areata. cDNA serving as the sequencing template came from extracted, reverse transcribed RNA. This table comes from immunoSEQ multiplex PCR, and its TCRdb copy is limited to in-frame clones, with some not included. Among around 180,000 clones listed, around 64% were seen once. Treatment of the sample: oral pan-JAK inhibitor, 5-10 mg twice daily. The material was CD4+ T cells sorted from blood, obtained around week 50, from a patient treated with tofacitinib. The receptors shown here come from a human donor with alopecia areata.

This rearrangement joins TRBV9 to TRBJ1-2, with no clear D. This CDR3 is 14 amino acids long. Germline-derived CDR1 and CDR2 are SGDLS and YYNGEE. V was cut by 4 bases and J by 6 bases, with 16 bases left in between. In nucleotides, the CDR3 is TGTGCCAGCAGCCCCCTCGAAGTACGGGATGGCTACACCTTC. Encoded protein: CASSPLEVRDGYTF.

The CDR3 DNA is TGTGCCAGCTCACCACGTTCCTCCGGAGATACGCAGTATTTT. It codes for CASSPRSSGDTQYF. The chain is built from TRBV18 and TRBJ2-3; unclear D gene. CDR1 is KGHSH, CDR2 LQKENI, per germline. Trimming removed 1 base at V and 5 bases at J, with 10 bases between. There are 14 residues in the CDR3. The full variable domain, rest sourced from reference TRBV18 and TRBJ2-3, is NAGVMQNPRHLVRRRGQEARLRCSPMKGHSHVYWYRQLPEEGLKFMVYLQKENIIDESGMPKERFSAEFPKEGPSILRIQQVVRGDSAAYFCASSPRSSGDTQYFGPGTRLTVL.

This clone appeared a few times. The V call is TRBV7-2, the J call TRBJ2-5; TRBD2 matches 13 bases. This CDR3 has 16 amino acids. V lost 5 bases, J lost 9 bases, and 12 bases stayed unmatched. From germline, CDR1 is SGHTA and CDR2 FQGNSA. CDR3 in DNA: TGTGCCAGCAGCCGACGGACTAGCGGGGGCTCAGCGGCCCAGTACTTC. This gives the protein CASSRRTSGGSAAQYF.

This clone has more than one count but fewer than ten. The CDR3 loop reads CASSARQGLEQYF. CDR3 nucleotide sequence: TGTGCCAGTAGTGCCAGACAGGGTCTCGAGCAGTACTTC. The chain has TRBV19 and TRBJ2-7; 7 bases are shared with TRBD1. There are 13 residues in the CDR3. V shed 5 bases and J 6 bases; nucleotides not matched to a gene: 7. The germline CDR1 and CDR2 sequences are LNHDA and SQIVND (reference sequence). Looking up the rest from reference TRBV19 and TRBJ2-7 gives the full variable domain: DGGITQSPKYLFRKEGQNVTLSCEQNLNHDAMYWYRQDPGQGLRLIYYSQIVNDFQKGDIAEGYSVSREKKESFPLTVTSAQKNPTAFYLCASSARQGLEQYFGPGTRLTVT.

This clone was counted only a few times. V is TRBV6-6 and J is TRBJ1-2, with 7 bases that match TRBD1. CDR1 and CDR2 (germline): MNHNY, SVGAGI (reference sequence). Trimming took 2 bases from V and 4 from J; bases not matched to a gene: 1. There are 13 residues in the CDR3. CDR3 in DNA: TGTGCCAGCAGTTACGGACAGGTCTATGGCTACACCTTC. Protein sequence: CASSYGQVYGYTF.

The rearrangement joins TRBV6-5 to TRBJ1-4, with TRBD1 matching over 8 bases. The CDR3 sequence is 15 residues long. The V and J ends lost 5 bases and 7 bases, in that order; junction bases with no gene match: 9. Germline V gene data show CDR1 as MNHEY and CDR2 as SVGAGI. In DNA, the CDR3 is TGTGCCAGCAGTGCTGGGCGACAGGGGAGTGAAAAACTGTTTTTT. This codes for CASSAGRQGSEKLFF.